This T cell receptor beta chain was recorded in a study of tissue T cells after allogeneic stem cell transplantation. Study-wide background: Several lines of graft-versus-host disease therapy were given to all patients, all with gastrointestinal involvement. CD3+ T cells were flow-sorted when enough cells; otherwise DNA extracted directly.

Assay used: immunoSEQ multiplex PCR; TCRdb lists only in-frame clones, some missing. The sample shows tens of thousands of clones, 80% to 95% of them seen only once. Trimming stripped 5 bases from V and 4 bases from J, with 11 bases between. The CDR3 length is 13 residues. Germline V gene lookup returns CDR1 LNHDA and CDR2 SQIVND (reference sequence). As for this clone: What it recognizes is unknown.

General study points: The patient cohort was small and clinically heterogeneous, with limited sampling depth. In patients and mice, blood and spleen missed much of tissue repertoire.

The chain has TRBV19 and TRBJ1-2; D call uncertain. This sample comprised blood, obtained before transplantation. This sequence originates from a woman aged 35 to 70 who later had graft-versus-host disease after an allogeneic stem cell transplant. CDR3 loop: CASSAGRFYGYTF. The CDR3 nucleotides read TGTGCCAGTAGTGCGGGTCGATTCTATGGCTACACCTTC.